This T cell receptor (beta chain) was sequenced in a study of radiation and T cells in renal cell carcinoma. Specified time point: blood 4 weeks post-SBRT, at nephrectomy. Treatment indicated: 15 Gy SBRT to primary tumor, nephrectomy 4 weeks later. Method: immunoSEQ multiplex PCR; TCRdb's copy keeps in-frame clones and lacks some. Altogether about 34,000 clones are present, more than 65% being singletons, with the ten largest covering 30% to 35%. The CDR3 totals 14 residues. Per germline, CDR1 SNHLY and CDR2 FYNNEI. Trimming removed 7 bases from V and 0 bases from J, with 12 bases in between. This sequence joins TRBV2 and TRBJ2-5; possible D gene TRBD1, 6 bases. This receptor was taken from a man aged 55 to 69 with renal cell carcinoma. This specimen was blood, taken from a patient whose treatment included radiotherapy and nephrectomy. CDR3 residues: CASNGNRDQETQYF. The CDR3 DNA is TGTGCCAGCAACGGGAACAGGGACCAAGAGACCCAGTACTTC.